Shown below are 27 T cell receptor beta chains from a single sample sequenced in a study of spatial heterogeneity in lung cancer. General observations from the study: Counts of expanded intratumoral alpha and beta TCRs tracked tumor mutation counts.

Time point indicated: sample taken at primary tumor resection. Their antigens are not known. One entry per CDR3 protein, called by TCRdb with MiXCR from the 5' RACE reads. The table records 9,500 to 13,000 distinct CDR3 sequences, around 10% of them present only once. Material: lung tumor tissue, obtained at surgery. The receptors here all came from a female donor with early-stage non-small cell lung cancer.

V gene TRBV20-1 combines with J gene TRBJ2-1, with D tentatively TRBD2 (5 bases). Germline values: CDR1 DFQATT, CDR2 SNEGSKA (reference sequence). The CDR3 consists of 13 residues. Trimming pared 3 bases from V and 8 bases from J, leaving 14 bases between. The CDR3 region is CSASRGPDDEQFF. CDR3 sequence (DNA): TGCAGTGCTAGCAGAGGGCCGGACGATGAGCAGTTCTTC.

The genes are TRBV12-3 or TRBV12-4 and TRBJ2-7; 13 positions agree with TRBD2. Trimming took 4 bases from V and 3 from J; bases not matched to a gene: 3. CDR3 size: 15 residues. In nucleotides, the CDR3 is TGTGCCAGCAGTTGGGGGACTAGCGGGGACTACGAGCAGTACTTC. Translated: CASSWGTSGDYEQYF.

Judged by abundance, this clonotype is medium-sized. The chain recombines TRBV7-2 with TRBJ1-1; no reliable D call. Germline lookup yields CDR1 SGHTA and CDR2 FQGNSA. CDR3 length: 13 amino acids. Trimming took 4 bases from V and 5 from J, leaving 11 bases between them. The CDR3 bases are TGTGCCAGCAGCTCTGCTAGGGATACTGAAGCTTTCTTT. This sequence encodes CASSSARDTEAFF.

By share of the sample, this clonotype is medium-sized (0.01 to 0.1%). The gene calls are TRBV6-2 or TRBV6-3 and TRBJ2-1; TRBD2 agrees at 12 bases. J was trimmed by 6 bases and V by 5 bases; bases with no gene match: 5. CDR3 length equals 15 residues. Germline CDR1 and CDR2: MNHEY and SVGEGT. The CDR3 DNA reads as TGTGCCAGCAGTACCCCGGGACTAGCGGGCAATGAGCAGTTCTTC. Translated, it gives CASSTPGLAGNEQFF.

In its sample, this clonotype was seen a few times. This rearrangement joins TRBV20-1 to TRBJ1-1; D ambiguous. V lost 2 bases to trimming and J lost 3 bases, with 7 bases between them. The CDR3 is 12 amino acids. Per the germline V gene, CDR1 is DFQATT and CDR2 is SNEGSKA (reference sequence). The CDR3 spells CSARSGDTEAFF. CDR3 in DNA: TGCAGTGCTAGATCCGGGGACACTGAAGCTTTCTTT.

This clonotype was found many times. The V call is TRBV9, the J call TRBJ2-7; D assignment may be TRBD1 or TRBD2 (7 bases each). The V end was cut by 6 bases, the J end by 0 bases, with 13 bases between. Germline CDR1 reads SGDLS; CDR2 reads YYNGEE. The length of the CDR3 is 14 residues. CDR3: CASNGGDSSYEQYF. In DNA form, the CDR3 reads TGTGCCAGCAATGGGGGGGACAGCTCCTACGAGCAGTACTTC.

This clonotype has a count of ten or more. V usage is TRBV7-9 and J usage is TRBJ1-5; tentatively, D is TRBD1 (6 bases). The CDR3 has 14 amino acids. Trimming took 5 bases from V and 5 from J, leaving 13 bases between them. Germline V gene lookup returns CDR1 SEHNR and CDR2 FQNEAQ (reference sequence). CDR3 DNA sequence: TGTGCCAGCAGCCTAACGACAGGAGATCAGCCCCAGCATTTT. It codes for CASSLTTGDQPQHF.

In this sample, this clonotype turned up many times. V gene TRBV14 combines with J gene TRBJ1-6, with D tentatively TRBD1 (5 bases). Germline CDR1 SGHDN, CDR2 FVKESK. This CDR3 spans 16 amino acids. The V and J ends lost 2 bases and 8 bases respectively, with 16 bases between them. The CDR3 DNA reads as TGTGCCAGCAGCCAAATGGGGCGGGGAGAGGATTCACCCCTCCACTTT. Encoded protein: CASSQMGRGEDSPLHF. The full variable domain, completed using reference TRBV14 and TRBJ1-6, is EAGVTQFPSHSVIEKGQTVTLRCDPISGHDNLYWYRRVMGKEIKFLLHFVKESKQDESGMPNNRFLAERTGGTYSTLKVQPAELEDSGVYFCASSQMGRGEDSPLHFGNGTRLTVT.

This clonotype is medium-sized in the sample. The chain is built from TRBV7-2 and TRBJ1-1; D remains ambiguous. Germline CDR1 reads SGHTA; CDR2 reads FQGNSA. Trimming stripped 1 base from V and 5 bases from J, with 14 bases between. The CDR3 is made up of 15 amino acids. The CDR3 DNA sequence: TGTGCCAGCAGCTTAGGGGCCTCCGGAGGGACTGAAGCTTTCTTT. Translated: CASSLGASGGTEAFF.

This chain links TRBV7-6 with TRBJ2-7; D gene uncertain. V lost 0 bases, J lost 3 bases, and 3 bases lay in between. The CDR3 is made up of 12 amino acids. Per the germline V gene, CDR1 is SGHVS and CDR2 is FNYEAQ. Here the CDR3 reads CASSLAYYEQYF. CDR3 DNA sequence: TGTGCCAGCAGCTTAGCTTACTACGAGCAGTACTTC. The complete variable domain, with remaining parts taken from reference TRBV7-6 and TRBJ2-7, reads GAGVSQSPRYKVTKRGQDVALRCDPISGHVSLYWYRQALGQGPEFLTYFNYEAQQDKSGLPNDRFSAERPEGSISTLTIQRTEQRDSAMYRCASSLAYYEQYFGPGTRLTVT.

The chain links TRBV27 to TRBJ2-3, with D perhaps TRBD1 (6 bases). This CDR3 has 18 amino acids. Germline lookup yields CDR1 MNHEY and CDR2 SMNVEV (reference sequence). V lost 9 bases and J lost 0, with 25 bases in between. CDR3 nucleotides: TGTGCCAGTTCGACAGGTTACGCCGCTGCCCCTAGCACAGATACGCAGTATTTT. Amino acids: CASSTGYAAAPSTDTQYF.

This clonotype was counted at least ten times. This chain joins TRBV6-1 and TRBJ2-3; 10 nucleotides align to TRBD2. Germline CDR1 reads MNHNS; CDR2 reads SASEGT. V lost 8 bases and J lost 0; bases outside the gene matches: 5. This CDR3 spans 15 amino acids. The DNA for the CDR3 is TGTGCCAGCCGGGGACTAGCGTCTAGCACAGATACGCAGTATTTT. Translated: CASRGLASSTDTQYF.

The chain has TRBV2 and TRBJ1-1, with D perhaps TRBD1 (6 bases). V lost 2 bases and J 5 bases, leaving 15 bases between the germline ends. This CDR3 is built from 15 residues. Germline V gene lookup returns CDR1 SNHLY and CDR2 FYNNEI. CDR3 sequence: CASSETRTDNTEAFF. CDR3 sequence (DNA): TGTGCCAGCAGTGAAACAAGGACAGATAATACTGAAGCTTTCTTT.

By frequency in the sample, this clonotype is medium-sized. V is TRBV4-3 and J is TRBJ2-7; TRBD1 aligns across 7 bases. This CDR3 has 15 amino acids. The V segment lost 1 base and the J segment 3 bases; nucleotides outside the gene matches: 6. Germline V gene data show CDR1 as LGHNA and CDR2 as YSLEER. The CDR3 DNA is TGCGCCAGCAGCCAAGCCGGGACAGTTGGCTACGAGCAGTACTTC. Its translation: CASSQAGTVGYEQYF.

This clonotype occurred a few times. V usage is TRBV5-6 and J usage is TRBJ1-1, with D perhaps TRBD1 (5 bases). Germline CDR1 reads SGHDT; CDR2 reads YYEEEE. V was trimmed by 0 bases and J by 4 bases, leaving 13 bases between them. CDR3 size: 15 residues. The chain's CDR3 is CASSLADRPGTEAFF. CDR3 in DNA: TGTGCCAGCAGCTTGGCAGACAGACCTGGCACTGAAGCTTTCTTT. Full variable domain (remainder filled in from reference TRBV5-6 and TRBJ1-1): DAGVTQSPTHLIKTRGQQVTLRCSPKSGHDTVSWYQQALGQGPQFIFQYYEEEERQRGNFPDRFSGHQFPNYSSELNVNALLLGDSALYLCASSLADRPGTEAFFGQGTRLTVV.

Ten or more counts support this clonotype. CDR3 DNA sequence: TGTGCCAGCAGTTACCGTAATACTAATGAAAAACTGTTTTTT. This sequence encodes CASSYRNTNEKLFF. The rearrangement uses TRBV6-5 and TRBJ1-4; D uncertain. The ends were cut back, 2 bases at V and 2 bases at J, with 6 bases in the middle. Per germline, CDR1 MNHEY and CDR2 SVGAGI. CDR3 length equals 14 residues.

The rearrangement joins TRBV6-1 to TRBJ1-2, with a weak D call TRBD1 (5 bases). Per the germline V gene, CDR1 is MNHNS and CDR2 is SASEGT. CDR3 length: 13 residues. V lost 5 bases to trimming and J lost 3 bases, with 10 bases between them. The CDR3: CASSRGADYGYTF. CDR3 sequence (DNA): TGTGCCAGCAGTCGAGGGGCTGACTATGGCTACACCTTC.

This clonotype occurred a few times. The rearrangement joins TRBV18 to TRBJ2-5; 8 bases are shared with TRBD2. CDR3 length: 15 amino acids. Germline loops: CDR1 KGHSH, CDR2 LQKENI. V shed 6 bases, J shed 2 bases, and the junction held 8 bases outside the gene matches. CDR3 residues: CASSRSGSRQETQYF. CDR3 DNA: TGTGCCAGCTCTCGGAGCGGGAGTAGGCAAGAGACCCAGTACTTC.

In this sample, this clonotype turned up a few times. The rearrangement uses TRBV20-1 and TRBJ2-1; D gene uncertain. The germline V gene encodes CDR1 DFQATT and CDR2 SNEGSKA (reference sequence). V was pared by 1 base and J by 3 bases, with 4 bases between. The CDR3 is made up of 12 amino acids. CDR3 in amino acids: CSARGLYNEQFF. The CDR3 DNA sequence: TGCAGTGCTAGAGGCCTCTACAATGAGCAGTTCTTC.

This clonotype was found a few times. V and J are TRBV7-2 and TRBJ2-7; D ambiguous. V was shortened by 1 base and J by 5 bases, with 6 bases between the two germline ends. CDR3 length: 12 amino acids. Per the germline V gene, CDR1 is SGHTA and CDR2 is FQGNSA. The CDR3 is CASSLETNEQYF. CDR3 DNA sequence: TGTGCCAGCAGCTTAGAGACCAACGAGCAGTACTTC.

This clonotype was counted ten times or more. V is TRBV7-2 and J is TRBJ1-1; D is undetermined. V lost 4 bases and J lost 7, with 13 bases in between. CDR3 length: 13 residues. Per germline, CDR1 SGHTA and CDR2 FQGNSA. CDR3 residues: CASSSLSLGEAFF. Written as DNA, the CDR3 is TGTGCCAGCAGCTCACTATCACTCGGTGAAGCTTTCTTT.

The table lists this clonotype with a few counts. The chain couples TRBV5-1 to TRBJ1-1, with D unclear. Germline V gene data show CDR1 as SGHRS and CDR2 as YFSETQ. This CDR3 comprises 14 residues. The V end was cut by 2 bases, the J end by 3 bases, with 11 bases between. The CDR3 DNA follows: TGCGCCAGCAGCTTACAACTCCGGGACACTGAAGCTTTCTTT. Translating it yields CASSLQLRDTEAFF.

This clonotype is termed medium-sized. The V gene is TRBV6-2 or TRBV6-3, the J gene TRBJ2-7, with D uncertain. Trimming took off 6 bases at V and 4 bases at J, with 4 bases between the two ends. The germline V gene encodes CDR1 MNHEY and CDR2 SVGEGT. The CDR3 sequence is 10 residues long. In nucleotides, the CDR3 is TGTGCCAGCAGCGATTACGAGCAGTACTTC. Protein sequence: CASSDYEQYF.

This clonotype has more than one count but fewer than ten. The rearrangement uses TRBV7-9 and TRBJ2-6; no reliable D call. CDR3 length equals 15 residues. Germline CDR1 and CDR2: SEHNR and FQNEAQ (reference sequence). Trimming removed 7 bases from V and 1 base from J, with 11 bases in between. The CDR3 loop is CASTNEGSGANVLTF. The DNA for the CDR3 is TGTGCCAGCACCAACGAAGGTTCTGGGGCCAACGTCCTGACTTTC. The variable domain in full, completed from reference TRBV7-9 and TRBJ2-6, reads DTGVSQNPRHKITKRGQNVTFRCDPISEHNRLYWYRQTLGQGPEFLTYFQNEAQLEKSRLLSDRFSAERPKGSFSTLEIQRTEQGDSAMYLCASTNEGSGANVLTFGAGSRLTVL.

This clonotype has only one observation. This chain links TRBV4-2 with TRBJ2-1, with D tentatively TRBD1 (5 bases). Germline lookup yields CDR1 LGHNA and CDR2 YNFKEQ. The CDR3 contains 13 residues. With 0 bases removed from V and 8 bases from J, the gap between germline ends came to 8 bases. The CDR3 nucleotides are TGTGCCAGCAGCCAAGATTTCAGGGATGAGCAGTTCTTC. Translated, it gives CASSQDFRDEQFF.

This clonotype was recorded many times. The J gene is TRBJ2-3, the V gene TRBV6-1; D is possibly TRBD1 (5 bases). V was trimmed by 2 bases and J by 2 bases, leaving 11 bases between them. The CDR3 is 15 amino acids. Germline CDR1 and CDR2: MNHNS and SASEGT. The CDR3 protein is CASSEQGSPTDTQYF. CDR3 coding DNA: TGTGCCAGCAGTGAACAGGGCTCCCCCACAGATACGCAGTATTTT.

In this sample, this clonotype turned up many times. The rearrangement links TRBV11-2 to TRBJ2-6, with D unresolved. Germline CDR1 reads SGHAT; CDR2 reads FQNNGV. Trimming shortened V by 7 bases and J by 1 base, and 11 bases separated the two germline ends. The CDR3 length is 15 residues. The CDR3 loop is CASTASLSGANVLTF. DNA for the CDR3: TGTGCCAGCACCGCCTCTCTGTCTGGGGCCAACGTCCTGACTTTC.